This T cell receptor (beta chain) was retrieved from a study of blood T cell repertoires in COVID-19. For the study at large: The United States, Italy and Spain were the sources of the acute and convalescent COVID-19 samples. T cells, B-cell-depleted T cells, or PBMCs provided the cDNA or gDNA that served as material.

As handled by the study authors: For nucleated cells, counts were estimated from reference gene primer amplification. The assay was immunoSEQ multiplex PCR, and TCRdb's table has in-frame clones only and misses some. V, J and clone size reflect that table, while D and trimming were determined from the DNA. The sample carries over 300,000 clones, nearly 90% recorded once. This clone is a singleton in its sample. CDR1 is PRHDT, CDR2 FYEKMQ, per germline (reference sequence). The V and J ends lost 4 bases and 0 bases respectively, with 10 bases between them. The CDR3 runs 15 residues. This receptor was taken from a man younger than 30 with active or convalescent COVID-19. Input material: peripheral blood. The chain has TRBV13 and TRBJ2-1; D unclear. CDR3 in amino acids: CASSSLSSSYNEQFF. CDR3 coding DNA: TGTGCCAGCAGCTCTTTATCGAGCTCCTACAATGAGCAGTTCTTC.